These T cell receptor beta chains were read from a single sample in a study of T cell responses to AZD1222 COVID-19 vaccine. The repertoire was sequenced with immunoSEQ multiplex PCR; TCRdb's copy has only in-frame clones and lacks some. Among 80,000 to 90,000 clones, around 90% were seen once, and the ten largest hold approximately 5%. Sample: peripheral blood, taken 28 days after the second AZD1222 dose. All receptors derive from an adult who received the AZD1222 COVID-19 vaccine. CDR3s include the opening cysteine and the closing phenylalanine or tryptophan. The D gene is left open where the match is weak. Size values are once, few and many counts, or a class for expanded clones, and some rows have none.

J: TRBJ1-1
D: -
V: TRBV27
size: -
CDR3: CASRALMNTEAFF
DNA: TGTGCCAGCAGGGCGCTGATGAACACTGAAGCTTTCTTT

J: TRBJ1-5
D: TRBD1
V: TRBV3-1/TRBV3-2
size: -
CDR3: CASSQGSVRGVGQPQHF
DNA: TGTGCCAGCAGCCAAGGGTCGGTCAGGGGGGTTGGTCAGCCCCAGCATTTT

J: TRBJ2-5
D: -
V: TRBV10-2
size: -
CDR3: CASSEDRGTQYF
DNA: TGCGCCAGCAGTGAGGATAGAGGGACCCAGTACTTC

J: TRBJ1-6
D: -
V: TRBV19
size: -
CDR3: CASSIVGREYSPLHF
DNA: TGTGCCAGTAGTATAGTTGGCAGGGAGTATTCACCCCTCCACTTT

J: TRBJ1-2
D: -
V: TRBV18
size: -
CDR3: CASSPPGNYGYTF
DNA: TGTGCCAGCTCACCACCGGGCAACTATGGCTACACCTTC

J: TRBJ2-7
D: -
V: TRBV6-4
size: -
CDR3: CASSDSPGPNSYEQYF
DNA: TGTGCCAGCAGTGACTCACCGGGGCCGAATTCCTACGAGCAGTACTTC

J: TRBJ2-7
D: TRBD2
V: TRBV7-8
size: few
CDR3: CASSSEAGVISYEQYF
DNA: TGTGCCAGCAGCTCGGAGGCGGGGGTGATCTCCTACGAGCAGTACTTC

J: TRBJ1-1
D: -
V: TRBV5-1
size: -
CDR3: CASSLVTENTEAFF
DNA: TGCGCCAGCAGCTTGGTGACGGAGAACACTGAAGCTTTCTTT

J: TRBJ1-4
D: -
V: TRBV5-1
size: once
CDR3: CASTLKIEKLFF
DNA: TGCGCCAGCACCCTAAAAATTGAAAAACTGTTTTTT

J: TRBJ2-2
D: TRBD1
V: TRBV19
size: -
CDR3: CASSPRGTGSSGELFF
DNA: TGTGCCAGTAGTCCCCGGGGGACAGGGTCCTCCGGGGAGCTGTTTTTT

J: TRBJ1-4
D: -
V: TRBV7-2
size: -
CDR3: CASSFRATATNEKLFF
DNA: TGTGCCAGCAGCTTCCGGGCCACCGCAACTAATGAAAAACTGTTTTTT

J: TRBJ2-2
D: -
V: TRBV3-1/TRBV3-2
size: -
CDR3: CASSQEGGQYNTGELFF
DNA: TGTGCCAGCAGCCAAGAGGGGGGACAGTACAACACCGGGGAGCTGTTTTTT

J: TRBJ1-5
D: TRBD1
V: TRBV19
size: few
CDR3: CASSIRTGRNQPQHF
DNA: TGTGCCAGTAGTATCAGGACAGGTCGCAATCAGCCCCAGCATTTT

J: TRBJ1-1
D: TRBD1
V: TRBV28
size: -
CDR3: CASSFPRQGRTEAFF
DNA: TGTGCCAGCAGTTTTCCCCGACAGGGCCGGACTGAAGCTTTCTTT

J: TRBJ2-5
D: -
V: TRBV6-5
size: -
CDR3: CASSPLETQYF
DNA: TGTGCCAGCAGCCCGTTGGAGACCCAGTACTTC

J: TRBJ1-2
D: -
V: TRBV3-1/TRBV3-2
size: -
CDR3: CASSQDPRVGYGYTF
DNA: TGTGCCAGCAGCCAAGATCCCAGGGTAGGTTATGGCTACACCTTC

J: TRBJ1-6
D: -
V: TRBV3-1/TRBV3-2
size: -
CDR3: CASSQSRYNSPLHF
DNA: TGTGCCAGCAGCCAATCCAGATATAATTCACCCCTCCACTTT

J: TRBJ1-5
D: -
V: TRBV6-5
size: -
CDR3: CATWSMEPNQPQHF
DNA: TGTGCCACCTGGTCTATGGAGCCCAATCAGCCCCAGCATTTT

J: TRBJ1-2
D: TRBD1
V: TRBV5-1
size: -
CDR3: CASSGSGTGVSDGYTF
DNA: TGCGCCAGCAGCGGCTCCGGGACAGGGGTTAGCGATGGCTACACCTTC

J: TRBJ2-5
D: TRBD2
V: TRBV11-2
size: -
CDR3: CASSPRPPVTSTWETQYF
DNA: TGTGCCAGCAGCCCCCGTCCCCCAGTGACTAGCACCTGGGAGACCCAGTACTTC

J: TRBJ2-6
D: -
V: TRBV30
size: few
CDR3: CAWSTGANVLTF
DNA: TGTGCCTGGAGTACAGGGGCCAACGTCCTGACTTTC

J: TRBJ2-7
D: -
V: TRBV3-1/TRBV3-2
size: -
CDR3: CASSQADSLAYEQYF
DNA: TGTGCCAGCAGCCAAGCGGACAGCCTAGCCTACGAGCAGTACTTC

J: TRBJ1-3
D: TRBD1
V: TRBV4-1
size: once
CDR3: CASSQGVSATGRGNTIYF
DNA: TGCGCCAGCAGCCAAGGGGTATCAGCGACAGGGCGCGGAAACACCATATATTTT

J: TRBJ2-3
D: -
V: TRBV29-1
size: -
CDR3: CSVEDRYTDTQYF
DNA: TGCAGCGTTGAGGACAGATACACAGATACGCAGTATTTT

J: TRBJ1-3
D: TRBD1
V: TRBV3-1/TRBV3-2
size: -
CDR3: CASSHPPRRQGNWNTIYF
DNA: TGTGCCAGCAGCCATCCCCCCCGACGACAGGGAAATTGGAACACCATATATTTT

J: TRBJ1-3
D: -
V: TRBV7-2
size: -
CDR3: CASSLARNSGNTIYF
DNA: TGTGCCAGCAGCTTAGCCCGAAATTCTGGAAACACCATATATTTT

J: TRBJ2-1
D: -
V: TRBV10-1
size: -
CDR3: CASSPTTYNEQFF
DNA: TGCGCCAGCAGTCCAACGACTTACAATGAGCAGTTCTTC

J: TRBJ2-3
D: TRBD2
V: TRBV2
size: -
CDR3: CASSPSGVSTDTQYF
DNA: TGTGCCAGCAGTCCTAGCGGGGTTAGCACAGATACGCAGTATTTT

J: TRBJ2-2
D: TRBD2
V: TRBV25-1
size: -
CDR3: CASSEFAGGPRAGELFF
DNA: TGTGCCAGCAGTGAATTCGCGGGGGGGCCGAGGGCCGGGGAGCTGTTTTTT

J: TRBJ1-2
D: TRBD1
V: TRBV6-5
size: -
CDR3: CASSSGTGGGYGYTF
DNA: TGTGCCAGCAGCTCCGGGACAGGGGGCGGGTATGGCTACACCTTC

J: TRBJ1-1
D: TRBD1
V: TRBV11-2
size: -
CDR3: CASSTDRGLEAFF
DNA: TGTGCCAGCAGCACGGACAGGGGTCTTGAAGCTTTCTTT

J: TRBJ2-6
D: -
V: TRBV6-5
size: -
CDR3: CASSYQFGANVLTF
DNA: TGTGCCAGCAGTTACCAATTTGGGGCCAACGTCCTGACTTTC

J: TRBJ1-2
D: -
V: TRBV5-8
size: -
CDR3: CASRARGANYGYTF
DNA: TGTGCCAGCCGCGCCCGGGGCGCAAACTATGGCTACACCTTC

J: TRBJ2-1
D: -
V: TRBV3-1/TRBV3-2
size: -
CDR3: CASSSYTVSGEQFF
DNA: TGTGCCAGCAGCTCATACACCGTCTCGGGAGAGCAGTTCTTC

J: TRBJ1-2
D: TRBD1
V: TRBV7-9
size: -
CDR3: CASSTGQGYGYTF
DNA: TGTGCCAGCAGCACGGGACAGGGCTATGGCTACACCTTC

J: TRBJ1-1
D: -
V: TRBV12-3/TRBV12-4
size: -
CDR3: CASRLPGTPKAFF
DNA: TGTGCCAGCAGGCTTCCGGGGACTCCCAAAGCTTTCTTT

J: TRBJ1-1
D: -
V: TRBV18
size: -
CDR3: CASSPLAGSCIF
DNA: TGTGCCAGCTCACCACTGGCAGGGTCTTGTATATTT

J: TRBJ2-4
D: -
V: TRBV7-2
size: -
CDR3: CASSLVGRRGIQYF
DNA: TGTGCCAGCAGCTTAGTAGGGAGGAGGGGCATTCAGTACTTC

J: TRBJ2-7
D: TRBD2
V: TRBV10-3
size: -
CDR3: CAISDHKLAASYEQYF
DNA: TGTGCCATCAGTGACCACAAACTAGCGGCTTCCTACGAGCAGTACTTC

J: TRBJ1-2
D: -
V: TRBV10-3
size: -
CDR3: CAISEPPYGYTF
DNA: TGTGCCATCAGCGAGCCCCCGTATGGCTACACCTTC

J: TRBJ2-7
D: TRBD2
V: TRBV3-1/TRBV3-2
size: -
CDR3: CASSQAGGALYEQYF
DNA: TGTGCCAGCAGCCAAGCCGGGGGGGCGTTGTACGAGCAGTACTTC

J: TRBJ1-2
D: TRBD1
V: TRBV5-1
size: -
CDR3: CASSSRDRGDGYTF
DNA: TGCGCCAGCAGCTCCCGGGACAGGGGGGACGGCTACACCTTC

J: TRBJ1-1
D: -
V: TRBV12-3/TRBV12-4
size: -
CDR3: CASSLGQSPFF
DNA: TGTGCCAGCAGTTTAGGGCAGTCTCCTTTCTTT

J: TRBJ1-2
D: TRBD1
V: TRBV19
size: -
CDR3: CASSTGQGLNYGYTF
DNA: TGTGCCAGTAGTACGGGACAGGGGTTAAACTATGGCTACACCTTC

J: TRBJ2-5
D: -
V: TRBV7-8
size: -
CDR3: CASSLRRHQETQYF
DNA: TGTGCCAGCAGCTTGAGGCGGCACCAAGAGACCCAGTACTTC

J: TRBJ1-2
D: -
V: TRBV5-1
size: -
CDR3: CASSGGTIRGYTF
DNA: TGCGCCAGCTCTGGAGGGACAATCCGAGGCTACACCTTC

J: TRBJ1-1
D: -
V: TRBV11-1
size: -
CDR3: CASSSPIRGRFAEAFF
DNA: TGTGCCAGCAGCTCCCCGATCCGGGGGCGATTCGCTGAAGCTTTCTTT

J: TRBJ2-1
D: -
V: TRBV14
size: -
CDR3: CASSQGQGSRNEQFF
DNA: TGTGCCAGCAGCCAGGGCCAGGGATCACGAAATGAGCAGTTCTTC

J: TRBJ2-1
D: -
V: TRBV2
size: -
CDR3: CASSGRGSYNEQFF
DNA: TGTGCCAGCAGTGGCCGGGGCTCCTACAATGAGCAGTTCTTC

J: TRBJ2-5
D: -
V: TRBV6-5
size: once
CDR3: CASSYSTGLGETQYF
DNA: TGTGCCAGCAGTTACTCGACCGGGCTAGGAGAGACCCAGTACTTC

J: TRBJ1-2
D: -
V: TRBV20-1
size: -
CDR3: CSAPDGDGYTF
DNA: TGCAGTGCCCCTGACGGAGATGGCTACACCTTC

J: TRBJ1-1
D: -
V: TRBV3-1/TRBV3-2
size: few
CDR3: CASSPTGLNTEAFF
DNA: TGTGCCAGCAGCCCTACAGGGCTGAACACTGAAGCTTTCTTT

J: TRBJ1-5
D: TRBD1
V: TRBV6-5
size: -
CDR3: CASERTGGPQPQHF
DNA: TGTGCCAGCGAACGGACAGGGGGACCCCAGCCCCAGCATTTT

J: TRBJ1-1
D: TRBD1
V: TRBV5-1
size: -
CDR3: CASSLGQGMGYTEAFF
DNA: TGCGCCAGCAGCTTGGGACAGGGGATGGGGTACACTGAAGCTTTCTTT

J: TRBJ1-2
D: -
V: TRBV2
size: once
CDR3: CASSEGLGGSYGYTF
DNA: TGTGCCAGCAGTGAAGGGTTGGGGGGCTCCTATGGCTACACCTTC

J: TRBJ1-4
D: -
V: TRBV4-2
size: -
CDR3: CASSQDFGGTREKLFF
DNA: TGTGCCAGCAGCCAAGATTTTGGGGGCACCAGGGAAAAACTGTTTTTT

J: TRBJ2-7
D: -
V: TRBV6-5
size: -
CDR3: CASSYSRREYEQYF
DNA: TGTGCCAGCAGTTATAGTAGGAGGGAGTACGAGCAGTACTTC

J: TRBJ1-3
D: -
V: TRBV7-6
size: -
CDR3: CASSLTTGSSGNTIYF
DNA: TGTGCCAGCAGTTTAACTACAGGGTCCTCTGGAAACACCATATATTTT

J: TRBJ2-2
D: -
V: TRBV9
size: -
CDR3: CASSAGTPRFGELFF
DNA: TGTGCCAGCAGCGCCGGGACCCCCAGGTTTGGGGAGCTGTTTTTT